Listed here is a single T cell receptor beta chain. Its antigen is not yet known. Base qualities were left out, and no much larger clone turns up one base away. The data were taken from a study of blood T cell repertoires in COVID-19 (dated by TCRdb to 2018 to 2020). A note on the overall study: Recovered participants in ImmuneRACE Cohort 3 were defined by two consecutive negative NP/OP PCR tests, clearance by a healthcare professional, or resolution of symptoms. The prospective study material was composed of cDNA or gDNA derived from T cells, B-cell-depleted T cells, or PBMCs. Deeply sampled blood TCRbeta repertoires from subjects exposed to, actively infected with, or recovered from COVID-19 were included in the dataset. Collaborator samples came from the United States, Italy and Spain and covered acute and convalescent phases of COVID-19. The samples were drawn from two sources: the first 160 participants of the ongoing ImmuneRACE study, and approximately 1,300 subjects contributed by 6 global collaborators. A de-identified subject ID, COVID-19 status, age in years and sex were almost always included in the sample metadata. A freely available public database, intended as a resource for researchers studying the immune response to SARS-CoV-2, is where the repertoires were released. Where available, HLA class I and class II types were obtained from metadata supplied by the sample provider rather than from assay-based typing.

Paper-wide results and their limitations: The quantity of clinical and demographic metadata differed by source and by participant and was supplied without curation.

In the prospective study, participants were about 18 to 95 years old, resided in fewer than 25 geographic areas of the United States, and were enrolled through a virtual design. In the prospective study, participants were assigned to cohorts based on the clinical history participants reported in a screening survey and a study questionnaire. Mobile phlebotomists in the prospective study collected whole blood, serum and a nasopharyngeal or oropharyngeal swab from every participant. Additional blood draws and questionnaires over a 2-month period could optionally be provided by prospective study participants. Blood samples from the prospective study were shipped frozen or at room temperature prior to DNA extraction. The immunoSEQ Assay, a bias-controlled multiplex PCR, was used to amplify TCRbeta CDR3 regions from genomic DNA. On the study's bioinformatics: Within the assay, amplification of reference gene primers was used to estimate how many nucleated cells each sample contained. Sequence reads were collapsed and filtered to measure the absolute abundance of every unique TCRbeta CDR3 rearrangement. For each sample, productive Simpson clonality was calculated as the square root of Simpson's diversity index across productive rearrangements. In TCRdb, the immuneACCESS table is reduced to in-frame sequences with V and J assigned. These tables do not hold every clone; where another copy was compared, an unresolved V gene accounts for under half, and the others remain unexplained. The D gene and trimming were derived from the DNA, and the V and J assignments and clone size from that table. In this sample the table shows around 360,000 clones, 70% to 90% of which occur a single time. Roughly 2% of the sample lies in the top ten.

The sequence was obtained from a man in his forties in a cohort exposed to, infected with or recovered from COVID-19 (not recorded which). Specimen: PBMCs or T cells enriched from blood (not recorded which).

The nucleotide sequence reads TGTGCCAGCACTAGGACTAGCGGGAGTGGAGATACGCAGTATTTT. This translates into CASTRTSGSGDTQYF. Here the chain combines TRBV28 and TRBJ2-3; TRBD2 matches 13 bases in the middle. At the junction V is shortened by 7 bases and J by 5 bases; bases outside the gene matches: 6. Measured from the cysteine to the phenylalanine, the CDR3 is 15 residues long. The sequence is cut down to CDR3 DNA, 45 bases in frame from base 1. CDR1 and CDR2, per the germline V gene, are MDHEN and SYDVKM.